This T cell receptor (beta chain) was obtained from a study of cytomegalovirus exposure and HLA in healthy donors. The germline V gene encodes CDR1 SGHRS and CDR2 YFSETQ. The CDR3 runs to 16 residues. V lost 4 bases to trimming and J lost 0 bases; unmatched junction nucleotides: 7. The PCR employed 60 Vbeta primers together with 13 Jbeta primers. Sequencing was performed with immunoSEQ multiplex PCR; in TCRdb, only in-frame clones are kept and a portion is missing. The sample includes 40,000 or so clones, 90% to 95% of them seen just once. About this clone: Its antigen is unidentified.

Study-level results: Earlier analysis yielded a pattern in which most TCR beta V segments were productive about 87% or about 30% of the time. A link between a missense DCLRE1C variant and TCR beta V- and J-gene trimming emerged from a later analysis.

The source is a woman under 30 in good health and CMV-seronegative. The sample consisted of PBMCs. This chain uses TRBV5-1 with TRBJ2-3, with TRBD1 matching over 8 bases. CDR3 residues: CASSVGQGSSTDTQYF. CDR3 DNA: TGCGCCAGCAGCGTCGGACAGGGATCTAGCACAGATACGCAGTATTTT.